This T cell receptor beta chain was retrieved from a study of early T cells in non-severe SARS-CoV-2 infection (dated by TCRdb to the early 2020s). About the full investigation: Bulk RNA from unsorted whole blood was used for TCR sequencing, so alpha and beta chains could not be paired. Paper-wide results and their limitations: Matching against VDJdb was skewed toward anti-spike CD8 responses, likely underestimated virus-specific expansions, and missed private and CD4 specificities.

Libraries were constructed by 5' RACE. TCRdb shows the sequencer as NextSeq 500. In the TCR library protocol, unique molecular identifiers were attached to individual cDNA molecules to correct for PCR bias and sequencing error. Both TCR alpha and beta chains were sequenced, and tight co-correlation was observed between alpha and beta sequence abundances in each sample. The paper's processing steps were these. V gene, J gene and CDR3 annotation of TCR sequences was performed with Decombinator V4. TCRs were defined as expanded if a significant change between any two time points was detected under a Poisson model with p below 0.0001. TCR abundances were normalised to the total number of TCRs sequenced in each sample and reported as counts per million. TRAV1-2 paired with TRAJ12, TRAJ20 or TRAJ33 defined MAIT TCRs, while TRAV10 paired with TRAJ18 defined iNKT TCRs. VDJdb, accessed on 1 November 2021, was searched for TCRs annotated for CMV, EBV and SARS-CoV-2, and TCRs annotated for more than one antigen were excluded. The raw public data were reprocessed by TCRdb itself: fastp quality trimming at Q25, MiXCR clonotype calling, in-frame beta chains only. Rows with one shared CDR3 protein collapse into an entry with the most common genes and DNA. Clone size and V and J calls follow TCRdb, not the original study. Counted in this sample were tens of thousands of distinct CDR3 sequences; roughly 5.8% of them appeared once. Roughly 4.9% of the sample is taken by the ten largest.

This clonotype was recorded at least ten times. Its antigen is currently not known. No base qualities exist here, and no much larger clone lies one base off it. V and J are truncated by 3 bases and 6 bases respectively, leaving an intervening sequence of 7 bases. The CDR3 sequence holds 12 residues, the cysteine and phenylalanine included. The CDR3 DNA has 36 bases and is translated from base 1. CDR1 and CDR2, looked up from the germline V gene, are SGHVS and FNYEAQ. The study was a case-control design nested within a healthcare worker cohort in London, UK, with weekly nasopharyngeal swab PCR tests and blood sampling. Healthcare workers were enrolled in the week of the UK lockdown, from 23 to 31 March 2020, and were followed every week for up to roughly 15 weeks.

Specimen: whole blood. The sequence joins TRBV7-6 to TRBJ2-3; no D segment can be confidently identified. This TCR derives from an adult who was a healthcare worker with PCR-confirmed SARS-CoV-2 infection or an uninfected control (not recorded which). The encoded CDR3 is CASSFGPDTQYF. Read as DNA, the sequence is TGTGCCAGCAGCTTTGGGCCCGATACGCAGTATTTT. This CDR3, with the reference TRBV7-6 and TRBJ2-3 proteins standing in past its ends, gives the full variable domain GAGVSQSPRYKVTKRGQDVALRCDPISGHVSLYWYRQALGQGPEFLTYFNYEAQQDKSGLPNDRFSAERPEGSISTLTIQRTEQRDSAMYRCASSFGPDTQYFGPGTRLTVL.